This T cell receptor (beta chain) is from a study of T cells in Graves' hyperthyroidism and ophthalmopathy. Overall study findings and caveats: Among clonotypes expanded in thyroid above 0.001, most were also found in blood. A median about 6 months before onset, the model predicted ophthalmopathy.

This CDR3 is 13 amino acids long. V lost 0 bases, J lost 5 bases, and 5 bases lay in between. The germline gives CDR1 LNHDA, CDR2 SQIVND (reference sequence). Researchers took RNA transcripts and amplified the TCR beta CDR3 regions from them. HTBI primers were used for first-round RT-PCR of the TCR CDR3. TCRdb recomputed calls from the multiplex PCR reads with MiXCR, one row per CDR3 protein. The table has 400,000 or so distinct CDR3 sequences, roughly 15% seen once. On this clonotype itself: Its antigen remains unidentified.

Lactation, pregnancy, other autoimmune disease or uncontrolled infection led to exclusion of patients. The rearrangement uses TRBV19 and TRBJ2-1; no reliable D call. This receptor was obtained from a woman in her sixties or seventies with Graves' ophthalmopathy. The sequencing input was blood. The CDR3 region has the DNA TGTGCCAGTAGTATAGAATGGAACAATGAGCAGTTCTTC. It encodes CASSIEWNNEQFF.